The T cell receptor beta chain under discussion was sequenced for a study of blood T cells in healthy people across ages. The study's findings and limits: Underestimates were what the diversity estimates from one million T cells were considered to be.

The second PCR ran roughly 7 to 12 cycles with a sample-barcoded 5' primer and J-beta primers. Every molecule of cDNA carried a tag from a template-switch adaptor with 12 random nucleotides. TCRdb passed the 5' RACE reads through MiXCR, listing each CDR3 protein once. Of approximately 730,000 distinct CDR3 sequences listed, about 48% were seen once; the top ten hold approximately 41%. A note on this clonotype: Antigen specificity is unknown.

With 0 bases clipped from V and 3 bases from J, the junction kept 6 bases outside the gene matches. Germline loops: CDR1 SGDLS, CDR2 YYNGEE. CDR3 length equals 16 residues. About 10 milliliters of peripheral blood were drawn from each donor. They isolated at least 6 million PBMCs from each sample. The chain joins TRBV9 to TRBJ2-3, with 8 positions matching TRBD2. This sequence was found in a man of 80 years or more in good health. The specimen was blood. The CDR3 coding sequence is TGTGCCAGCAGCGTAGGAGCGGGAGAAGAGACAGATACGCAGTATTTT. As protein: CASSVGAGEETDTQYF.